This TCR beta chain was recorded in a study of blood T cells in healthy people across ages. On the study more broadly: The capture of about one barcoded beta molecule per two T cells was achieved by template switching. Study-wide findings and caveats: Age advanced and TCR beta diversity per million T cells fell, roughly linearly. Donor CMV status, an unknown factor, possibly confounded changes in expanded clonotypes.

This CDR3 comprises 13 residues. V was clipped by 5 bases and J by 3 bases; unmatched bases: 4. Germline assignment: CDR1 SGHTA and CDR2 FQGNSA. Per individual sample, total RNA of at least 5 micrograms was extracted. At least ten counts were recorded for this clonotype. Antigen specificity is unknown. It was with a sample-barcoded 5' primer and a J-beta primer mix that a second PCR of roughly 7 to 12 cycles was run. A single record per CDR3 protein comes from TCRdb applying MiXCR to the 5' RACE reads. The sample shows 650,000 to 1,000,000 distinct CDR3 sequences, 35% to 40% of them seen only once. V gene TRBV7-2 combines with J gene TRBJ2-7, with 7 bases lining up with TRBD1. The origin of this receptor is a man between 18 and 35 years old in good health. The specimen sequenced was blood. CDR3 loop: CASSMGQLYEQYF. The CDR3 DNA is TGTGCCAGCAGCATGGGACAGCTCTACGAGCAGTACTTC.